What follows describes a single T cell receptor beta chain. What it recognizes is unknown. Relative to the germline gene, one junction end is altered; a read error may explain this. In germline, CDR1 is DFQATT, CDR2 SNEGSKA (reference sequence). The CDR3 runs 12 residues. Sample-barcoded 5' priming and a J-beta primer mix drove a second PCR of roughly 7 to 11 cycles. TCRdb passed the 5' RACE reads through MiXCR, listing each CDR3 protein once. The table has 850,000 to 1,000,000 distinct CDR3 sequences, roughly 47% seen once. The sample is drawn from a study of blood T cells in healthy people across ages. Overall study findings and caveats: Compared with aged donors, long-lived donors showed fewer expanded clones, suggesting selection. TCR beta diversity, measured per million T cells, fell in a roughly linear way with age.

PBMCs were isolated at a quantity of at least 6 million per sample. The sequenced sample was blood. The genes are TRBV20-1 and TRBJ1-2, with a weak D call TRBD1 (6 bases). This receptor was identified in a woman aged 60-70 years in good health. In DNA form, the CDR3 reads TGCAGTGCTACCCAGGGGACCTATGACTACACCTTC. Residues: CSATQGTYDYTF.